This T cell receptor beta chain comes out of a study of T cell repertoires in cytomegalovirus infection. Across the study: Indicated by public TCR beta signatures were CMV infection and matching HLA type.

TCRdb used MiXCR to reprocess the reads, holding one entry per CDR3 protein. The sample carries roughly 250,000 distinct CDR3 sequences, around an eighth recorded once. This CDR3 region has 15 residues. The V gene's germline CDR1 is DFQATT and CDR2 SNEGSKA (reference sequence). Losses at the gene ends were 8 bases for V and 5 bases for J; bases not matched to a gene: 9. With respect to this clonotype: Its specificity is unknown.

Points from the study as a whole: HLA-C-restricted CMV clonotypes gave the most frequent clonotype in two of eight donors. The study identified carriers of CMV plus the relevant HLA from cumulative public TCR beta family frequency.

The genes are TRBV20-1 and TRBJ2-3; 14 bases match TRBD2. Sequenced material: PBMCs. The source is a human donor in good health (CMV status not recorded). Some clones in this sample may be carry-over from other donors' samples. The CDR3 DNA follows: TGCAGTTACCAGGGACTAGCGGGAGAAGAAGATACGCAGTATTTT. Encoded protein: CSYQGLAGEEDTQYF.